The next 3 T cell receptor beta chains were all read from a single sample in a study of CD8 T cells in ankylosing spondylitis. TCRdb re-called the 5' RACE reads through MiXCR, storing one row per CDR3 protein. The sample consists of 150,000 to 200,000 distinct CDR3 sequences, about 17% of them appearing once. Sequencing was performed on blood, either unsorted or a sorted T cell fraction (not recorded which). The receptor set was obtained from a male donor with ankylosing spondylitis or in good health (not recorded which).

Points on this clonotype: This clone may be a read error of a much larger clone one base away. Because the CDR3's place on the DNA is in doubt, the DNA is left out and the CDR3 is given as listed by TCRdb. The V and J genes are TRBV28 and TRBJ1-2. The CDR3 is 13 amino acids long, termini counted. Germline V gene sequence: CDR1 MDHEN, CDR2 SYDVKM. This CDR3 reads CASGNGRIYGCTF.

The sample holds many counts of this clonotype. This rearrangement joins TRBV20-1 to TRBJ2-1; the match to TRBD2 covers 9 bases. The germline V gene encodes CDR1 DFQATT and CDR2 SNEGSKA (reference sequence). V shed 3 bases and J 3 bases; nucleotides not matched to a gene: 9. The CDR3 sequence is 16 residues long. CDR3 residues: CSARKIRTSDYNEQFF. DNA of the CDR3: TGCAGTGCTAGGAAAATTCGGACTAGCGACTACAATGAGCAGTTCTTC.

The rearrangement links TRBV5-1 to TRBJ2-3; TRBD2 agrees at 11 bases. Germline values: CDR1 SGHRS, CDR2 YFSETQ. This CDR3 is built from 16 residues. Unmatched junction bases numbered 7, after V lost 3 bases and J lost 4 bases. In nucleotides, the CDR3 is TGCGCCAGCAGCTACGAACTAGCGGGAGCGGCAGATACGCAGTATTTT. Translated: CASSYELAGAADTQYF.